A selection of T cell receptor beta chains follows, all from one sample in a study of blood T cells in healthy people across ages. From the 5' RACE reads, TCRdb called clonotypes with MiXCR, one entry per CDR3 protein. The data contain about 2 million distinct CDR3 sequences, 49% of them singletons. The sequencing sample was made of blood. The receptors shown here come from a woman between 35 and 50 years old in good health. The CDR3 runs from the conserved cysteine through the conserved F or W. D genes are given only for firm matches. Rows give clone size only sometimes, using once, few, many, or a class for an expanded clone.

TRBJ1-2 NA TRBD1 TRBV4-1 TGCGCCAGCAGCCATGCGCAGGGGGCGCTTGGCTACACCTTC CASSHAQGALGYTF
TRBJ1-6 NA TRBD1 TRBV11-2 TGTGCCAGCAGCTCCGGGACAGGGGTAAATTCACCCCTCCACTTT CASSSGTGVNSPLHF
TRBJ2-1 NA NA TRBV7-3 TGTGCCAGCAGCTTAACCTTCCAAAATGAGCAGTTCTTC CASSLTFQNEQFF
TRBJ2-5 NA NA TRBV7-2 TGTGCCAGCAGCTTAGGATTTAGGGGACCTTACCAAGAGACCCAGTACTTC CASSLGFRGPYQETQYF
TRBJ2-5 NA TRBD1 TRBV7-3 TGTGCCAGCAGCTTATTCCCCCGGGACAGGGTGGAGGAGACCCAGTACTTC CASSLFPRDRVEETQYF
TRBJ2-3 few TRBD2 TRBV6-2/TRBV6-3 TGTGCCAGCACGTTGCGGGGGGCGGCAGATACGCAGTATTTT CASTLRGAADTQYF
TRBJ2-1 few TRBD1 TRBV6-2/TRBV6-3 TGTGCCAGCAGCCCCGGGACAGGGGCCTTGAAACTGTCCGATGAGCAGTTCTTC CASSPGTGALKLSDEQFF
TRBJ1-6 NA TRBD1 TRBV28 TGTGCCAGCAGTTCCCTCGACAGGGGATTTGGGTCACCCCTCCACTTT CASSSLDRGFGSPLHF
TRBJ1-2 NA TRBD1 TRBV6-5 TGTGCCAGCAGGGGGACAGGGGAGTACTATGGCTACACCTTC CASRGTGEYYGYTF
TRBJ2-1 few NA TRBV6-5 TGTGCCAGCATTAAGTACAATGAGCAGTTCTTC CASIKYNEQFF
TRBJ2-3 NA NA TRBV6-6 TGTGCCAGCAGGGACGGACTATCGAGCACAGATACGCAGTATTTT CASRDGLSSTDTQYF
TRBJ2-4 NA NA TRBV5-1 TGCGCCAGCAGCATCAATCCGGGAAGAGGGAAAAACATTCAGTACTTC CASSINPGRGKNIQYF
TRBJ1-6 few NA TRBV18 TGCGCCAGCAGCCGGGACCGGGAGAATTCACCCCTCCACTTT CASSRDRENSPLHF
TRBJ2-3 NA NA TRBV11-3 TGTGCCAGCAGCGACGCCCAAAGGAACCCAGATACGCAGTATTTT CASSDAQRNPDTQYF
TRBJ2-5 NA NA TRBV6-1 TGTGCCAGCAGATTGGCTGGGGAGGTATTCTCGGAGACCCAGTACTTC CASRLAGEVFSETQYF
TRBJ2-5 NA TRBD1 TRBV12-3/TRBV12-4 TGTGCCAGCAGTCCCGGGACAGGGGCCTACAATGAACAGTACTTC CASSPGTGAYNEQYF
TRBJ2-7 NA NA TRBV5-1 TGCGCCAGCAGCTTGACCAGGGGGGACTACGAGCAGTACTTC CASSLTRGDYEQYF
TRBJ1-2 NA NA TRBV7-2 TGTGCCAGCAGCTGGGACACCGTAAACTATGGCTACACCTTC CASSWDTVNYGYTF
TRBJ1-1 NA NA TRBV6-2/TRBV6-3 TGTGCCAGCAGAGTCCTCGGCACTGAAGCTTTCTTT CASRVLGTEAFF
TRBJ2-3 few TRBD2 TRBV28 TGTGCCAGCGGGCCTGTCCGTGGGGGGGGTCGAAATACGCAGTATTTT CASGPVRGGGRNTQYF
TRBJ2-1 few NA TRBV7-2 TGTGCCAGCAGCCTTGACTTTATCAATGAGCAGTTCTTC CASSLDFINEQFF
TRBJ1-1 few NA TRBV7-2 TGTGCCAGCAGCTTAGGTAACGCAGGGCTAGGCACTGAAGCTTTCTTT CASSLGNAGLGTEAFF
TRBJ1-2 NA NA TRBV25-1 TGTGCCAGCAGTGAATATTCCGGTTTCGAAGACTATGGCTACACCTTC CASSEYSGFEDYGYTF
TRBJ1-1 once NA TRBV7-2 TGTGCCAGCAGCTTAGAACGAGGGGCGAACACTGAAGCTTTCTTT CASSLERGANTEAFF
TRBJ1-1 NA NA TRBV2 TGTGCCAGCAGTGACACGATAAACACTGAAGCTTTCTTT CASSDTINTEAFF
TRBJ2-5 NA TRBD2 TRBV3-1 TGTGCCAGCAGCCAAGTGACTAGCGGGGACCAAGAGACCCAGTACTTC CASSQVTSGDQETQYF
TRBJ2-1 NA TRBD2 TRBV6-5 TGTGCCAGCAGTCCACTAGCGGGGGGGCCAGGGAAGGAGCAGTTCTTC CASSPLAGGPGKEQFF
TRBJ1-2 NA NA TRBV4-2 TGTGCCAGCAGCCAAGATCGAGGCGACCGCTATGGCTACGCCTTC CASSQDRGDRYGYAF
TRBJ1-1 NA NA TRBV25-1 TGTGCCAGCAGTCGGCAGAGGCAGGGCACTGAAGCTTTCTTT CASSRQRQGTEAFF
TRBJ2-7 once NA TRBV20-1 TGCAGTGCTAGGGTGCTCGGGCGGGGACACTACGAGCAGTACTTC CSARVLGRGHYEQYF
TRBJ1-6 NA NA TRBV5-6 TGTGCCAGCAGCTTGGACGGAGTGCCGGCTAATTCACCCCTCCACTTT CASSLDGVPANSPLHF
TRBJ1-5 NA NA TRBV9 TGTGCCAGCAGCGTAGGGGCAGAGGATCAGCCCCAGCATTTT CASSVGAEDQPQHF
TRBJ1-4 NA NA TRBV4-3 TGCGCCAGCAGCCAAGAGGTTTACAGGGCGAATAATGAAAAACTGTTTTTT CASSQEVYRANNEKLFF
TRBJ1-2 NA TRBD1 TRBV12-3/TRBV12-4 TGTGCCAGCAGTTTCTCCGGGACAGGGGACCCCTACACCTTC CASSFSGTGDPYTF
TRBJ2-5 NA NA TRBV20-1 TGCAGTGCTAGTGGGCCCCTAGCCACAGGGAGGCAAGAGACCCAGTACTTC CSASGPLATGRQETQYF
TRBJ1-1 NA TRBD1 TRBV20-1 TGCAGTGCTAGCCGGGACAGGGGGTTGGTCACTGAAGCTTTCTTT CSASRDRGLVTEAFF
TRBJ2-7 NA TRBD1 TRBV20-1 TGCAGTGCTACTACCGGGACAGGGGGCTACGAGCAGTACTTC CSATTGTGGYEQYF
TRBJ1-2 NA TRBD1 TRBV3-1 TGTGCCAGCAGCCCTCTAGGGACAGGGTCGGGCTACACCTTC CASSPLGTGSGYTF
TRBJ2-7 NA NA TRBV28 TGTGCCAGCAGTTTCGGTAGCGGATTGGCCTACGAGCAGTACTTC CASSFGSGLAYEQYF
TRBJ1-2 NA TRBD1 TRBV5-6 TGTGCCAGCAGTCGACGGACAGGGGGCGCCTATGGCTACACCTTC CASSRRTGGAYGYTF